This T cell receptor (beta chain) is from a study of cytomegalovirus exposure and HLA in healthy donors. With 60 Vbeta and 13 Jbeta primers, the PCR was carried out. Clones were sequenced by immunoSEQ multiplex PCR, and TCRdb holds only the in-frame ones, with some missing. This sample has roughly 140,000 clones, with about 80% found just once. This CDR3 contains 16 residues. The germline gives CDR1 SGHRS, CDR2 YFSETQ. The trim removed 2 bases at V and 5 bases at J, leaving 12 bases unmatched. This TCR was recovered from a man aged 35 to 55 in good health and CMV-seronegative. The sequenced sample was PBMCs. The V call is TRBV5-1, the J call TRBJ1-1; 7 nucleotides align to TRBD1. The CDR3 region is CASSLNPQGGPTEAFF. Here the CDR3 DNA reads TGCGCCAGCAGCTTAAATCCCCAGGGGGGCCCGACTGAAGCTTTCTTT.